This T cell receptor (beta chain) was sequenced for a study of cytomegalovirus exposure and HLA in healthy donors. The CDR3 spans 19 residues. The V and J ends lost 5 bases and 4 bases, in that order; junction bases with no gene match: 15. Germline lookup yields CDR1 SGHTA and CDR2 FQGNSA. The repertoire was sequenced with immunoSEQ multiplex PCR; TCRdb's copy has only in-frame clones and lacks some. The table shows some 87,000 clones, with about 96% occurring only once. Input material: PBMCs. The clonotype was recovered from a young woman in good health and CMV-seronegative. The chain has TRBV7-2 and TRBJ2-7; 15 bases align to TRBD2. CDR3 bases: TGTGCCAGCAGCCCGCCCAGGACTAGCGGGAGGGCCCCCCGTTACGAGCAGTACTTC. As protein: CASSPPRTSGRAPRYEQYF. Using reference TRBV7-2 and TRBJ2-7 for the parts outside the CDR3, the full variable domain is GAGVSQSPSNKVTEKGKDVELRCDPISGHTALYWYRQSLGQGLEFLIYFQGNSAPDKSGLPSDRFSAERTGGSVSTLTIQRTQQEDSAVYLCASSPPRTSGRAPRYEQYFGPGTRLTVT.